This note documents a single T cell receptor (beta chain) sequence. Its antigen remains unknown. This sample is part of a study of T cell responses to AZD1222 COVID-19 vaccine. Study-wide points: Without day 14 samples, only post-peak T cell repertoires were studied. Across the whole spike, CD4 TCRs peaked at regions 160-218 and 743-854. Among those given AZD1222, only five to seven were seropositive at baseline.

Only in-frame clones appear in the TCRdb table, and some are missing; sequencing was by immunoSEQ multiplex PCR. The data hold some 150,000 clones, with roughly nine tenths observed a single time. The V gene lost 6 bases and the J gene lost 5 bases, with 22 bases spanning the gap. Germline-derived CDR1 and CDR2 are LGHNA and YSLEER. This CDR3 region has 16 residues. Source: peripheral blood, taken after recovery from COVID-19. The receptor comes from an adult who had recovered from COVID-19. The chain is built from TRBV4-3 and TRBJ2-5; TRBD1 is a possible D gene (6 bases). CDR3 protein: CASSVFNRVIGETQYF. CDR3 in DNA: TGCGCCAGCAGTGTCTTCAACAGGGTTATAGGGGAGACCCAGTACTTC.